One and the same sample provided the 18 T cell receptor beta chains below, sequenced in a study of blood T cell repertoires in COVID-19. Clones were read by immunoSEQ multiplex PCR, and TCRdb kept only the in-frame ones, dropping some. The table has hundreds of thousands of clones, approximately 90% seen once. Sequenced input: peripheral blood. These receptors came from a man aged 45 to 65 with COVID-19, enrolled during active disease.

V is TRBV3-1 (or the pseudogene TRBV3-2) and J is TRBJ2-3; 9 nucleotides match TRBD1. The length of the CDR3 is 14 residues. The ends lost 2 bases at V and 5 bases at J; junction bases unmatched: 2. Germline assignment: CDR1 LGHDT and CDR2 YNNKEL (reference sequence). This CDR3 is CASSQSDRGDTQYF. CDR3 coding DNA: TGTGCCAGCAGCCAATCGGACAGGGGAGATACGCAGTATTTT.

The rearrangement links TRBV27 to TRBJ2-2; 8 bases align to TRBD1. This CDR3 is 14 amino acids long. V lost 4 bases to trimming and J lost 6 bases; unmatched junction nucleotides: 4. In germline, CDR1 is MNHEY, CDR2 SMNVEV (reference sequence). DNA of the CDR3: TGTGCCAGCAGTTCCTCGACAGGGGCCGGGGAGCTGTTTTTT. This gives the protein CASSSSTGAGELFF.

The V and J genes are TRBV4-2 and TRBJ2-1, with D possibly matching TRBD2 (6 bases). CDR3 length equals 17 residues. V was trimmed by 0 bases and J by 0 bases, leaving 12 bases between them. Germline V gives CDR1 LGHNA, CDR2 YNFKEQ. CDR3 loop: CASSQDRNSGSYNEQFF. The CDR3 DNA reads TGTGCCAGCAGCCAAGATAGAAATAGCGGCTCCTACAATGAGCAGTTCTTC.

The genes are TRBV19 and TRBJ1-5; 9 bases fit TRBD1. Losses at the gene ends were 6 bases for V and 5 bases for J; bases not matched to a gene: 8. The CDR3 has 15 amino acids. Looked up from germline, CDR1 is LNHDA and CDR2 is SQIVND (reference sequence). In DNA form, the CDR3 reads TGTGCCAGTAGAGTCGACAGGGGGGGCTATCAGCCCCAGCATTTT. This translates into CASRVDRGGYQPQHF.

DNA of the CDR3: TGCGCCAGCAGCTTGTATCCAGGGACAGGGGTTGCAGCTTTCTTT. This gives the protein CASSLYPGTGVAAFF. The chain couples TRBV5-1 to TRBJ1-1; 10 bases map to TRBD1. V was clipped by 1 base and J by 10 bases; unmatched bases: 10. This CDR3 has 15 amino acids. The V gene's germline CDR1 is SGHRS and CDR2 YFSETQ.

V and J are TRBV10-3 and TRBJ1-1; 8 positions match TRBD1. J gave up 3 bases and V 11 bases, and 8 bases lay outside the gene matches. Germline values: CDR1 ENHRY, CDR2 SYGVKD. The CDR3 runs to 13 residues. CDR3 DNA sequence: TGTGCCTCAGCAGGGGGCAAGGACACTGAAGCTTTCTTT. It codes for CASAGGKDTEAFF.

This rearrangement joins TRBV19 to TRBJ1-1; 11 bases line up with TRBD1. V was clipped by 7 bases and J by 4 bases; unmatched bases: 8. Germline CDR1 reads LNHDA; CDR2 reads SQIVND (reference sequence). CDR3 length equals 15 residues. The CDR3 nucleotides are TGTGCCAGTACCCCTGGGACAGGGGGATTCACTGAAGCTTTCTTT. Its protein is CASTPGTGGFTEAFF. The complete variable domain, with remaining parts taken from reference TRBV19 and TRBJ1-1, reads DGGITQSPKYLFRKEGQNVTLSCEQNLNHDAMYWYRQDPGQGLRLIYYSQIVNDFQKGDIAEGYSVSREKKESFPLTVTSAQKNPTAFYLCASTPGTGGFTEAFFGQGTRLTVV.

Only a few counts were recorded for this clone. The chain is built from TRBV6-1 and TRBJ1-6, with D perhaps TRBD1 (5 bases). V lost 4 bases, J lost 8 bases, and 27 bases lay in between. CDR1 MNHNS and CDR2 SASEGT come from the germline V gene. The CDR3 covers 19 residues. CDR3 nucleotide sequence: TGTGCCAGCAGTGCCCGAGACCTGGCATCCCGACAGATCCATTCACCCCTCCACTTT. This translates into CASSARDLASRQIHSPLHF.

The chain couples TRBV5-1 to TRBJ2-2; no definite D call. The germline V gene encodes CDR1 SGHRS and CDR2 YFSETQ. The CDR3 length is 14 residues. Trimming removed 0 bases from V and 8 bases from J, with 11 bases in between. The CDR3 DNA sequence: TGCGCCAGCAGCTTGGGGAGTCACCGGGGGGAGCTGTTTTTT. Its protein product is CASSLGSHRGELFF.

The rearrangement links TRBV5-1 to TRBJ1-6; perhaps TRBD1 as D (6 bases). The CDR3 loop spans 14 amino acids. Germline assignment: CDR1 SGHRS and CDR2 YFSETQ. V was trimmed by 4 bases and J by 6 bases, leaving 11 bases between them. This CDR3 is CASSHGQSNSPLHF. CDR3 in DNA: TGCGCCAGCAGCCACGGACAGAGTAATTCACCCCTCCACTTT.

The V gene is TRBV27, the J gene TRBJ2-5; 12 nucleotides agree with TRBD2. In germline, CDR1 is MNHEY, CDR2 SMNVEV (reference sequence). The length of the CDR3 is 18 residues. V trimming: 3 bases; J trimming: 7 bases; junction bases outside the gene matches: 15. The CDR3 sequence: CASSFSHPTSGRGVTQYF. DNA for the CDR3: TGTGCCAGCAGTTTCTCCCACCCGACTAGCGGGAGAGGTGTGACCCAGTACTTC.

J is TRBJ1-6 and V is TRBV27, with D possibly matching TRBD1 (6 bases). The CDR3 is made up of 15 amino acids. The V end lost 6 bases, the J end lost 7 bases, and 16 bases lay between the germline ends. Per germline, CDR1 MNHEY and CDR2 SMNVEV (reference sequence). The CDR3 DNA follows: TGTGCCAGCAGGGGGTCGACAGGACAGAATTCACCCCTCCACTTT. Translation: CASRGSTGQNSPLHF.

The chain carries TRBV11-2 and TRBJ2-2, with TRBD2 identical over 13 bases. V trimming: 3 bases; J trimming: 3 bases; junction bases outside the gene matches: 4. The CDR3 totals 17 residues. CDR1 is SGHAT and CDR2 is FQNNGV in the germline V gene. This CDR3 is CASSFWTSGSDTGELFF. DNA for the CDR3: TGTGCCAGCAGCTTTTGGACTAGCGGGAGTGACACCGGGGAGCTGTTTTTT.

The chain carries TRBV19 and TRBJ2-7; tentative D call: TRBD1 (6 bases). Trimming shortened V by 5 bases and J by 0 bases, and 14 bases separated the two germline ends. The CDR3 runs 15 residues. CDR1 and CDR2 (germline): LNHDA, SQIVND (reference sequence). The CDR3 here is CASSRTASNSYEQYF. The CDR3 nucleotides read TGTGCCAGTAGTCGGACAGCCTCCAACTCCTACGAGCAGTACTTC.

The rearrangement joins TRBV19 to TRBJ2-3; a weak D match, TRBD2 (6 bases). Trimming took 1 base from V and 4 from J, leaving 9 bases between them. CDR1 is LNHDA and CDR2 is SQIVND in the germline V gene (reference sequence). The CDR3 length is 14 residues. The CDR3 reads CASSIGTSPDTQYF. The DNA of the CDR3 is TGTGCCAGTAGTATAGGAACTAGCCCAGATACGCAGTATTTT.

The V call is TRBV5-1, the J call TRBJ1-1; possible D gene TRBD1, 6 bases. The V gene lost 0 bases and the J gene lost 1 base, with 13 bases spanning the gap. The CDR3 consists of 16 residues. Germline loops: CDR1 SGHRS, CDR2 YFSETQ. The DNA for the CDR3 is TGCGCCAGCAGCTTGGCCGCAGGGGCGGGGAACACTGAAGCTTTCTTT. Its protein product is CASSLAAGAGNTEAFF.

V usage is TRBV19 and J usage is TRBJ1-1; D remains unclear. CDR3 length: 15 residues. Germline V gene lookup returns CDR1 LNHDA and CDR2 SQIVND (reference sequence). V was cut by 3 bases and J by 2 bases, with 13 bases left in between. The CDR3 DNA is TGTGCCAGTAGTATCCGTCGTGGCAGAAACACTGAAGCTTTCTTT. This codes for CASSIRRGRNTEAFF.

The chain combines TRBV19 with TRBJ2-3; 7 positions match TRBD2. The germline CDR1 and CDR2 sequences are LNHDA and SQIVND (reference sequence). J gave up 3 bases and V 3 bases, and 15 bases lay outside the gene matches. CDR3 length equals 18 residues. The CDR3 here is CASSIPPGSGPWTDTQYF. DNA of the CDR3: TGTGCCAGTAGTATCCCCCCCGGTAGCGGGCCCTGGACAGATACGCAGTATTTT.